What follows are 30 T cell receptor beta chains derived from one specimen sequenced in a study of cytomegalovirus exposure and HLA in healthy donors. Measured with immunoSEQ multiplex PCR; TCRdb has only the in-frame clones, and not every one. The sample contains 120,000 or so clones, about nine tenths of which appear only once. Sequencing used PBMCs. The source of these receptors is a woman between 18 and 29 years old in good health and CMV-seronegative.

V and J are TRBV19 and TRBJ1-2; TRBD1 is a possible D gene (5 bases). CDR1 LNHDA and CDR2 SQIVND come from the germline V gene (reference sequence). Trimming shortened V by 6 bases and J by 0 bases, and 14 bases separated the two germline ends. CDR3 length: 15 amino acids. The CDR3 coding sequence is TGTGCCAGTAGCGCTTGGTCAGGGTCTAACTATGGCTACACCTTC. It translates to CASSAWSGSNYGYTF. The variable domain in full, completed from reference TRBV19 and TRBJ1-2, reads DGGITQSPKYLFRKEGQNVTLSCEQNLNHDAMYWYRQDPGQGLRLIYYSQIVNDFQKGDIAEGYSVSREKKESFPLTVTSAQKNPTAFYLCASSAWSGSNYGYTFGSGTRLTVV.

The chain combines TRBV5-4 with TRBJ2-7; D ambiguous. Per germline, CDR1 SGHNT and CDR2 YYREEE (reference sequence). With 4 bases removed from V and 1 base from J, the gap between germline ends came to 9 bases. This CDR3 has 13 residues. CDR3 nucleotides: TGTGCCAGCAGCCTGAGTGCATCCTACGAGCAGTACTTC. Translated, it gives CASSLSASYEQYF.

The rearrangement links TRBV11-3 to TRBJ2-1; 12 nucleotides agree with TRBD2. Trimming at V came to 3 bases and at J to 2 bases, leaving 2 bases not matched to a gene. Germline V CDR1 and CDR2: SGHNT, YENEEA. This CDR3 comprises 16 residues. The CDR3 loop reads CASSLRTSGAYNEQFF. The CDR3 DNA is TGTGCCAGCAGCTTGAGGACTAGCGGGGCCTACAATGAGCAGTTCTTC.

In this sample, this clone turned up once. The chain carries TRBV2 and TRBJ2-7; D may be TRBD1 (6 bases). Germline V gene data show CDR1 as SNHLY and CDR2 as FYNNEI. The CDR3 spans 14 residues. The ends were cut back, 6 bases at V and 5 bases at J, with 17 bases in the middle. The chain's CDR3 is CASRPQLTGNEQYF. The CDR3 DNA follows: TGTGCCAGCAGACCACAATTAACAGGGAACGAGCAGTACTTC. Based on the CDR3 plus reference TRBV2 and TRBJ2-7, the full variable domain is EPEVTQTPSHQVTQMGQEVILRCVPISNHLYFYWYRQILGQKVEFLVSFYNNEISEKSEIFDDQFSVERPDGSNFTLKIRSTKLEDSAMYFCASRPQLTGNEQYFGPGTRLTVT.

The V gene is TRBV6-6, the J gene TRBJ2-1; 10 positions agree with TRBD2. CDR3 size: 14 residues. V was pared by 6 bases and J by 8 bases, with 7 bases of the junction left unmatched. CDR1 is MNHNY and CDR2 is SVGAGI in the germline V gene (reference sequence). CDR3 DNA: TGTGCCAGCAGAGGACGGACTAGCGGCGATGAGCAGTTCTTC. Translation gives CASRGRTSGDEQFF.

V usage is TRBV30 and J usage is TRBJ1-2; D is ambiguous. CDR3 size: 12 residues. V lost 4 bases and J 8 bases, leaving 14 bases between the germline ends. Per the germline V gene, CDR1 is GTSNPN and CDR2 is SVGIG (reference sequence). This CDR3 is CAWTPGGKGYTF. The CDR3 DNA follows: TGTGCCTGGACCCCCGGAGGGAAAGGCTACACCTTC. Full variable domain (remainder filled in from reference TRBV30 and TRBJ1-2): SQTIHQWPATLVQPVGSPLSLECTVEGTSNPNLYWYRQAAGRGLQLLFYSVGIGQISSEVPQNLSASRPQDRQFILSSKKLLLSDSGFYLCAWTPGGKGYTFGSGTRLTVV.

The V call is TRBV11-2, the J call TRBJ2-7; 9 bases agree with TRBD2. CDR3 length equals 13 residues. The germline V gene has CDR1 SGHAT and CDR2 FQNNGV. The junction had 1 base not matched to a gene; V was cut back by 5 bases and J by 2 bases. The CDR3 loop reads CASSVAGAYEQYF. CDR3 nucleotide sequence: TGTGCCAGCAGCGTAGCGGGGGCCTACGAGCAGTACTTC.

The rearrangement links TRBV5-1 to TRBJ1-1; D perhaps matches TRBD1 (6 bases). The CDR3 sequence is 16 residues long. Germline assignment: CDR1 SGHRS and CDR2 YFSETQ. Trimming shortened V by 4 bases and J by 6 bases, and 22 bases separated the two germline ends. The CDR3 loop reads CASSPGDLGAGAEAFF. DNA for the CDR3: TGCGCCAGCAGCCCCGGTGATTTGGGGGCTGGGGCTGAAGCTTTCTTT.

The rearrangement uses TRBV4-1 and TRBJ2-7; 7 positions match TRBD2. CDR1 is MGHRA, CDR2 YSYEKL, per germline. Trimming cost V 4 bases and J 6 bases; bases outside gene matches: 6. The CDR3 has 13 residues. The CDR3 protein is CASSPRLAAEQYF. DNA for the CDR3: TGCGCCAGCAGCCCGAGACTAGCTGCCGAGCAGTACTTC.

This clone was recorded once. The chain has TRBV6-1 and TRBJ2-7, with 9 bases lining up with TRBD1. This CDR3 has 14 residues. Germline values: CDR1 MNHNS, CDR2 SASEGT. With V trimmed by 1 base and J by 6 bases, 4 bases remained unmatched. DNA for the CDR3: TGTGCCAGCAGTGAAGGGACAGGGGTAAGCGAGCAGTACTTC. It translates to CASSEGTGVSEQYF.

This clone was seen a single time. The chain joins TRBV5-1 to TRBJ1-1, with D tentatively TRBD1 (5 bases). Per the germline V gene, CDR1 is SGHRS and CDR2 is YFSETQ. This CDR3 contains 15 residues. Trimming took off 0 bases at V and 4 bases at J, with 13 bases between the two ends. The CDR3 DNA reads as TGCGCCAGCAGCTTGGGTCCAGGGTCGGGCACTGAAGCTTTCTTT. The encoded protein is CASSLGPGSGTEAFF.

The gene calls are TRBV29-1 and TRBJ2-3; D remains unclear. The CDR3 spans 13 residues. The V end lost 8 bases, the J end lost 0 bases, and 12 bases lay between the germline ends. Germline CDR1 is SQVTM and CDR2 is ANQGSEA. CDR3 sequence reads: CSFSGASTDTQYF. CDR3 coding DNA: TGCAGCTTTTCAGGCGCGAGCACAGATACGCAGTATTTT.

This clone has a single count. The DNA of the CDR3 is TGTGCCAGCACAGTTAACTATGGCTACACCTTC. This gives the protein CASTVNYGYTF. J is TRBJ1-2 and V is TRBV6-5; D is unresolved. The V end lost 7 bases, the J end lost 1 base, and 4 bases lay between the germline ends. The length of the CDR3 is 11 residues. Germline V CDR1 and CDR2: MNHEY, SVGAGI.

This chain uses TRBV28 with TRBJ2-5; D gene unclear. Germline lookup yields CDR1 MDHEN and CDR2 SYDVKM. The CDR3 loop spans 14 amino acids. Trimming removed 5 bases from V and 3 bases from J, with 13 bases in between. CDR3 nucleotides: TGTGCCAGCAGTAAGACGGATAGCAAAGAGACCCAGTACTTC. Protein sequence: CASSKTDSKETQYF.

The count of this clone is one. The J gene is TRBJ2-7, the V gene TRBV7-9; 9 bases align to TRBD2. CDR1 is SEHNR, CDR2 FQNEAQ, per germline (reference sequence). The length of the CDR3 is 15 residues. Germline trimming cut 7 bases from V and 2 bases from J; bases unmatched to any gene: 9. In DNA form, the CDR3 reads TGTGCCAGCACCATCGAGGGCGGGAGGGCCTACGAGCAGTACTTC. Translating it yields CASTIEGGRAYEQYF.

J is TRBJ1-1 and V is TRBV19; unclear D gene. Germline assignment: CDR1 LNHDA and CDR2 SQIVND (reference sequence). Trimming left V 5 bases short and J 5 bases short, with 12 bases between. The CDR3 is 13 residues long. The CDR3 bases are TGTGCCAGTAGTTACACCCTCTGGACTGAAGCTTTCTTT. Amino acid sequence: CASSYTLWTEAFF.

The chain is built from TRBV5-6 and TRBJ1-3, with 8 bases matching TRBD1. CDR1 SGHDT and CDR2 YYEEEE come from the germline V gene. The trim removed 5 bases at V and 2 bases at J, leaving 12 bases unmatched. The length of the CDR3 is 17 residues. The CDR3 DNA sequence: TGTGCCAGCAGTGTCGACCCGGGACAGGTAGCTGGAAACACCATATATTTT. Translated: CASSVDPGQVAGNTIYF.

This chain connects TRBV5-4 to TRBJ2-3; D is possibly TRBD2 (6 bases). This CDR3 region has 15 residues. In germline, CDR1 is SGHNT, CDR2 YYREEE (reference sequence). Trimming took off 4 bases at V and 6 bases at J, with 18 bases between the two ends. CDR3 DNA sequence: TGTGCCAGCAGCCGGGAGCCCAGCGAGGTGGATACGCAGTATTTT. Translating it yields CASSREPSEVDTQYF.

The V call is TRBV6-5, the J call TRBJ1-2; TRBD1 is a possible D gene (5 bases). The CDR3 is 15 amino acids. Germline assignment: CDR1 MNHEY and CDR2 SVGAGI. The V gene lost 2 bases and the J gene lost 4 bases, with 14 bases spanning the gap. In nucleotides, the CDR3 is TGTGCCAGCAGTTACGAAGGGGTCGGTACCTATGGCTACACCTTC. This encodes CASSYEGVGTYGYTF.

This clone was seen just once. In nucleotides, the CDR3 is TGTGCCATCAGTGAGTCAATCATCAGGGACTATGGCTACACCTTC. Translation: CAISESIIRDYGYTF. The chain links TRBV10-3 to TRBJ1-2; possible D gene TRBD1, 5 bases. The CDR3 length is 15 residues. V was pared by 0 bases and J by 3 bases, with 11 bases between. Germline-derived CDR1 and CDR2 are ENHRY and SYGVKD.

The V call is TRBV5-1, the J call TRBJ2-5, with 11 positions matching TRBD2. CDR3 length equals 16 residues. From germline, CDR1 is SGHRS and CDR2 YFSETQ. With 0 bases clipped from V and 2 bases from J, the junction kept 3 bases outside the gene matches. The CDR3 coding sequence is TGCGCCAGCAGCTTGGCTCTAGCGGGAGGACAAGAGACCCAGTACTTC. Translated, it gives CASSLALAGGQETQYF.

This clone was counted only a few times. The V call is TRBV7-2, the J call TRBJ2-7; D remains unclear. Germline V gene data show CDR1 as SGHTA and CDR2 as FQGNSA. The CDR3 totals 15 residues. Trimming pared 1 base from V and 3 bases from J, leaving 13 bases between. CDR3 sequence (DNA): TGTGCCAGCAGCTTAGTTGGCGGCAGTGGCTACGAGCAGTACTTC. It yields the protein CASSLVGGSGYEQYF.

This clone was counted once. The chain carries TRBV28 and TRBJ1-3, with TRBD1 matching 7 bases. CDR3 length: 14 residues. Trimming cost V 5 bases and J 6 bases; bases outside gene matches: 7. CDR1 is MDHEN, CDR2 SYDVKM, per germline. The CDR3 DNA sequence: TGTGCCAGCAGTCTGGGCAGGGGGACAAACACCATATATTTT. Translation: CASSLGRGTNTIYF.

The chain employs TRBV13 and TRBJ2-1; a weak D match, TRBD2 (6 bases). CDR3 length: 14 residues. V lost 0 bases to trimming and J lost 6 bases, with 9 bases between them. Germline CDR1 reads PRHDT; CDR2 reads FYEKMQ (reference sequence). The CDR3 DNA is TGTGCCAGCAGCTTAGGACTAGCTCCCAATGAGCAGTTCTTC. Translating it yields CASSLGLAPNEQFF.

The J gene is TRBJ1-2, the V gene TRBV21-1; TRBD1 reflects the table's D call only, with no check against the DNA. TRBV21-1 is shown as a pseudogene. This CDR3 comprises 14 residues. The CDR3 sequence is CASSKEKTGYGYTF. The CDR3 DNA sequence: TGTGCCAGCAGCAAAGAGAAGACAGGGTATGGCTACACCTTC.

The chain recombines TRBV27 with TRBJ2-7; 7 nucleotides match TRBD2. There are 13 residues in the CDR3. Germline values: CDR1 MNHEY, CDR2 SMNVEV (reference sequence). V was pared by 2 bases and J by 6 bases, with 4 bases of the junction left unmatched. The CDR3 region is CASSLAGVPEQYF. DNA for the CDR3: TGTGCCAGCAGTTTAGCGGGAGTCCCCGAGCAGTACTTC.

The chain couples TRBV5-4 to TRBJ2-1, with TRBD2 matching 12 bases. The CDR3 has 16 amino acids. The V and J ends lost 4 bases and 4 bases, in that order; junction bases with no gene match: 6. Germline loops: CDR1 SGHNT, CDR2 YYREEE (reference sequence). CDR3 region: CASSRLAGENYNEQFF. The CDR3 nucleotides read TGTGCCAGCAGCCGACTAGCGGGAGAGAATTACAATGAGCAGTTCTTC.

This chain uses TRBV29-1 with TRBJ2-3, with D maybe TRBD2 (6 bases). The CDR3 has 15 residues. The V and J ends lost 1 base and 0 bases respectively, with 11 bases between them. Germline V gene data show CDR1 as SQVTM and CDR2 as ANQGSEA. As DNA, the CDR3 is TGCAGCGTTGAAGGTTCGGGGGTAAGCACAGATACGCAGTATTTT. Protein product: CSVEGSGVSTDTQYF.

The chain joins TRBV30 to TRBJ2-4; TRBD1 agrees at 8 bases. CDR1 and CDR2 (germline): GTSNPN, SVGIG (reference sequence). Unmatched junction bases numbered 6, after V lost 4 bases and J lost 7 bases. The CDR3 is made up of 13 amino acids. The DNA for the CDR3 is TGTGCCTGGAACCCGACAGGGGTGAACATTCAGTACTTC. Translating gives CAWNPTGVNIQYF.

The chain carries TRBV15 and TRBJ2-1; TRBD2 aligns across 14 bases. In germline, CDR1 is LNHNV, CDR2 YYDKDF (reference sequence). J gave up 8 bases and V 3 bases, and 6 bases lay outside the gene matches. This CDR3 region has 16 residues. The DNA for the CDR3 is TGTGCCACCAGCAGTCGACTAGCGGGAGGGGGGGATGAGCAGTTCTTC. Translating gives CATSSRLAGGGDEQFF.